The source of this T cell receptor beta chain is a study of blood T cell repertoires in COVID-19. Authors' methods: Nucleated cell number was recorded as an estimate derived from reference gene primer amplification. Some clones are missing from TCRdb's copy, which holds only in-frame ones; the method was immunoSEQ multiplex PCR. V, J and clone size were drawn from that table, and D and trimming were deduced from the DNA. The repertoire holds about 100,000 clones, about 91% seen once, with 17% in the top ten. Germline CDR1 and CDR2: SGHRS and YFSETQ. V dropped 0 bases and J dropped 1 base, with 7 bases sitting between them. The CDR3 spans 14 residues.

Sequencing was performed on peripheral blood. This chain uses TRBV5-1 with TRBJ1-1; no reliable D call. This TCR derives from a man in his fifties or sixties with acute or convalescent COVID-19. The CDR3 protein is CASSLGEGNTEAFF. The CDR3 DNA sequence: TGCGCCAGCAGCTTGGGTGAGGGGAACACTGAAGCTTTCTTT.